This T cell receptor (beta chain) was recovered during a study of CD8+ T cells in alopecia areata. Study in general: Tofacitinib was taken orally by treated patients, and the dose was 5 to 10 mg twice daily. Patients took tofacitinib for 6 to 18 months, followed by 6 drug-free months.

Peripheral blood samples and lesional scalp punch biopsies were obtained from alopecia areata patients. Following RNA extraction, reverse transcription yielded cDNA that acted as the sequencing template. The table came from immunoSEQ multiplex PCR; TCRdb's copy has only in-frame clones and leaves some out. Found here are around 160,000 clones, around 47% of them singletons; the top ten hold around 7%. Trimming cost V 1 base and J 6 bases, with 10 bases left between them. Germline loops: CDR1 SGHNT, CDR2 YYREEE (reference sequence). The CDR3 consists of 14 residues. The chain employs TRBV5-4 and TRBJ2-2; D is tentatively TRBD1 or TRBD2 (5 bases each). Sequenced: CD4+ T cells sorted from blood. The sequence came from a human donor with alopecia areata. DNA for the CDR3: TGTGCCAGCAGCTTGCTCGGGGACGCCGGGGAGCTGTTTTTT. Protein: CASSLLGDAGELFF.